What follows describes a single T cell receptor beta chain. This specimen comes from a study of control samples from healthy donors and cancer patients. The V end was cut by 2 bases, the J end by 2 bases, with 6 bases between. The germline CDR1 and CDR2 sequences are SGHTA and FQGTGA. The CDR3 is 13 residues long. Profiling relied on immunoSEQ multiplex PCR, and the TCRdb table lists in-frame clones only, not all of them. The data contain about 170,000 clones, roughly 89% of them singletons. The sequenced sample consisted of blood. The chain employs TRBV7-3 and TRBJ2-5; D gene uncertain. This sequence was found in a woman aged 25-40 years in good health. The DNA of the CDR3 is TGTGCCAGCAGCTTAGTCCCACAAGAGACCCAGTACTTC. Translation: CASSLVPQETQYF.